These 15 T cell receptor beta chains were all obtained from the same sample, sequenced in a study of T cells in Graves' hyperthyroidism and ophthalmopathy. The CDR3 regions of TCR beta were amplified from RNA transcripts. First-round RT-PCR targeting the TCR CDR3 was performed with the HTBI primer set. Each CDR3 protein is one row after TCRdb ran MiXCR on the multiplex PCR reads. This sample yields 350,000 or so distinct CDR3 sequences, of which roughly 18% are seen a single time; 45% to 55% belongs to the top ten. The sequencing input was blood. All receptors derive from a woman in her 50s with Graves' hyperthyroidism.

This clonotype was seen a few times. In DNA, the CDR3 is TGTGCCAGCAGCTTGCTGGGACAGGGATGGCTCGATGGCTACACCTTC. It yields the protein CASSLLGQGWLDGYTF. The J gene is TRBJ1-2, the V gene TRBV5-8, with 9 bases identical to TRBD1. The CDR3 is 16 residues long. Germline loops: CDR1 SGHTS, CDR2 YDEGEE. Trimming removed 1 base from V and 6 bases from J; junction bases left unmatched: 10.

The chain combines TRBV20-1 with TRBJ2-5, with 7 bases matching TRBD2. CDR1 and CDR2 from the germline V gene are DFQATT and SNEGSKA (reference sequence). The CDR3 totals 13 residues. The V gene end was trimmed by 0 bases and the J gene end by 6 bases; junction bases not matched to a gene: 4. CDR3: CSAREPSGKTQYF. For the CDR3, the DNA is TGCAGTGCTAGAGAGCCTAGCGGAAAGACCCAGTACTTC.

This clonotype was seen repeatedly, ten times or more. This chain uses TRBV12-3 or TRBV12-4 with TRBJ1-4; no firm D call. The CDR3 sequence is 12 residues long. V lost 4 bases and J 6 bases, leaving 6 bases between the germline ends. In DNA form, the CDR3 reads TGTGCCAGCAGTTCCCAATATGAAAAACTGTTTTTT. It encodes CASSSQYEKLFF.

This clonotype showed up many times. The CDR3 region is CASCYAGTSRETQYF. Here the CDR3 DNA reads TGTGCCAGCTGCTACGCCGGGACTAGCAGAGAGACCCAGTACTTC. The chain has TRBV28 and TRBJ2-5, with 9 bases fitting TRBD2. This CDR3 has 15 amino acids. CDR1 MDHEN and CDR2 SYDVKM come from the germline V gene. Trimming at V came to 8 bases and at J to 4 bases, leaving 11 bases not matched to a gene.

This clonotype was counted between two and nine times. The CDR3 spells CASTPGQGGNEQFF. In DNA form, the CDR3 reads TGTGCCAGCACTCCGGGACAGGGCGGCAATGAGCAGTTCTTC. The gene calls are TRBV6-1 and TRBJ2-1, with 9 bases lining up with TRBD1. Germline V CDR1 and CDR2: MNHNS, SASEGT. This CDR3 has 14 amino acids. V was pared by 7 bases and J by 6 bases, with 7 bases of the junction left unmatched.

This clonotype was picked up many times. The CDR3 DNA follows: TGTGCCAGCGGGGCCGACATGAACACTGAAGCTTTCTTT. Amino acid sequence: CASGADMNTEAFF. The rearrangement links TRBV2 to TRBJ1-1; maybe TRBD1 (5 bases). Per germline, CDR1 SNHLY and CDR2 FYNNEI. This CDR3 is 13 amino acids long. Trimming left V 8 bases short and J 0 bases short, with 10 bases between. The full variable domain, its missing parts supplied by reference TRBV2 and TRBJ1-1, is EPEVTQTPSHQVTQMGQEVILRCVPISNHLYFYWYRQILGQKVEFLVSFYNNEISEKSEIFDDQFSVERPDGSNFTLKIRSTKLEDSAMYFCASGADMNTEAFFGQGTRLTVV.

This clonotype was recorded at least ten times. The J gene is TRBJ1-1, the V gene TRBV7-3; 8 bases are shared with TRBD1. Germline V gene lookup returns CDR1 SGHTA and CDR2 FQGTGA. This CDR3 is built from 14 residues. With V trimmed by 5 bases and J by 5 bases, 7 bases remained unmatched. The CDR3 nucleotides read TGTGCCAGCAGCCGGACAGGGAGAGCAACTGAAGCTTTCTTT. Residues: CASSRTGRATEAFF. Drawing the rest from reference TRBV7-3 and TRBJ1-1, the complete variable domain is GAGVSQTPSNKVTEKGKYVELRCDPISGHTALYWYRQSLGQGPEFLIYFQGTGAADDSGLPNDRFFAVRPEGSVSTLKIQRTERGDSAVYLCASSRTGRATEAFFGQGTRLTVV.

This clonotype came up a few times. The chain combines TRBV4-1 with TRBJ1-2; no firm D call. Germline CDR1 MGHRA, CDR2 YSYEKL. Trimming took off 3 bases at V and 14 bases at J, with 13 bases between the two ends. The CDR3 loop spans 11 amino acids. CDR3: CASSQEGRVTF. In nucleotides, the CDR3 is TGCGCCAGCAGCCAGGAGGGTCGTGTGACCTTC.

This clonotype showed up many times. The gene calls are TRBV11-2 and TRBJ2-1, with 11 bases matching TRBD2. Germline values: CDR1 SGHAT, CDR2 FQNNGV. The CDR3 length is 16 residues. V lost 5 bases to trimming and J lost 1 base; unmatched junction nucleotides: 4. The CDR3 nucleotides are TGTGCCAGCAGCCGAAGGACTAGCGGGTCCTACAATGAGCAGTTCTTC. Protein: CASSRRTSGSYNEQFF. The complete variable domain, with remaining parts taken from reference TRBV11-2 and TRBJ2-1, reads EAGVAQSPRYKIIEKRQSVAFWCNPISGHATLYWYQQILGQGPKLLIQFQNNGVVDDSQLPKDRFSAERLKGVDSTLKIQPAKLEDSAVYLCASSRRTSGSYNEQFFGPGTRLTVL.

The sample holds many counts of this clonotype. The chain combines TRBV2 with TRBJ2-1; possible D gene TRBD1, 6 bases. Germline V gives CDR1 SNHLY, CDR2 FYNNEI. Deletions cut 6 bases from V and 0 bases from J, with 12 bases between. The CDR3 is 15 amino acids. This CDR3 is CASRGALSSYNEQFF. As DNA, the CDR3 is TGTGCCAGCAGGGGGGCACTAAGCTCCTACAATGAGCAGTTCTTC.

This clonotype has more than one count but fewer than ten. The CDR3: CASSLRDRGYGYTF. In DNA form, the CDR3 reads TGTGCCAGCAGCTTACGTGACAGGGGCTATGGCTACACCTTC. The chain carries TRBV13 and TRBJ1-2; 8 bases line up with TRBD1. The germline CDR1 and CDR2 sequences are PRHDT and FYEKMQ (reference sequence). Trimming removed 2 bases from V and 4 bases from J; junction bases left unmatched: 3. The CDR3 runs 14 residues.

A note on this clonotype: This clone may be a read error of a much larger clone one base away. This rearrangement joins TRBV2 to TRBJ2-1; no clear D. Trimming removed 5 bases at V and 5 bases at J, with 10 bases between. This CDR3 is 13 amino acids long. Germline lookup yields CDR1 SNHLY and CDR2 FYNNEI. The CDR3 protein is CASSFNRDNEQFF. The CDR3 nucleotides are TGTGCCAGCAGTTTTAACCGGGACAATGAGCAGTTCTTC.

This chain joins TRBV28 and TRBJ2-7; 9 nucleotides agree with TRBD1. The germline CDR1 and CDR2 sequences are MDHEN and SYDVKM. V lost 5 bases, J lost 3 bases, and 5 bases stayed unmatched. The CDR3 totals 14 residues. CDR3 sequence: CASSPSTGGYEQYF. The CDR3 DNA reads as TGTGCCAGCAGTCCCTCGACAGGGGGCTACGAGCAGTACTTC.

This clonotype was seen a few times. The V and J genes are TRBV3-1 and TRBJ2-3, with 9 positions matching TRBD2. Per the germline V gene, CDR1 is LGHDT and CDR2 is YNNKEL (reference sequence). The CDR3 runs to 16 residues. Trimming took 1 base from V and 0 from J; bases not matched to a gene: 2. The CDR3: CASSQGLAASTDTQYF. Written as DNA, the CDR3 is TGTGCCAGCAGCCAAGGACTAGCGGCCAGCACAGATACGCAGTATTTT.

This clonotype was found a few times. The rearrangement uses TRBV5-1 and TRBJ1-4, with D hard to call. The CDR3 runs to 13 residues. Germline V gives CDR1 SGHRS, CDR2 YFSETQ. V was cut by 0 bases and J by 8 bases, with 8 bases left in between. The CDR3 region is CASSLEKKEKLFF. CDR3 nucleotides: TGCGCCAGCAGCTTGGAAAAGAAGGAAAAACTGTTTTTT.